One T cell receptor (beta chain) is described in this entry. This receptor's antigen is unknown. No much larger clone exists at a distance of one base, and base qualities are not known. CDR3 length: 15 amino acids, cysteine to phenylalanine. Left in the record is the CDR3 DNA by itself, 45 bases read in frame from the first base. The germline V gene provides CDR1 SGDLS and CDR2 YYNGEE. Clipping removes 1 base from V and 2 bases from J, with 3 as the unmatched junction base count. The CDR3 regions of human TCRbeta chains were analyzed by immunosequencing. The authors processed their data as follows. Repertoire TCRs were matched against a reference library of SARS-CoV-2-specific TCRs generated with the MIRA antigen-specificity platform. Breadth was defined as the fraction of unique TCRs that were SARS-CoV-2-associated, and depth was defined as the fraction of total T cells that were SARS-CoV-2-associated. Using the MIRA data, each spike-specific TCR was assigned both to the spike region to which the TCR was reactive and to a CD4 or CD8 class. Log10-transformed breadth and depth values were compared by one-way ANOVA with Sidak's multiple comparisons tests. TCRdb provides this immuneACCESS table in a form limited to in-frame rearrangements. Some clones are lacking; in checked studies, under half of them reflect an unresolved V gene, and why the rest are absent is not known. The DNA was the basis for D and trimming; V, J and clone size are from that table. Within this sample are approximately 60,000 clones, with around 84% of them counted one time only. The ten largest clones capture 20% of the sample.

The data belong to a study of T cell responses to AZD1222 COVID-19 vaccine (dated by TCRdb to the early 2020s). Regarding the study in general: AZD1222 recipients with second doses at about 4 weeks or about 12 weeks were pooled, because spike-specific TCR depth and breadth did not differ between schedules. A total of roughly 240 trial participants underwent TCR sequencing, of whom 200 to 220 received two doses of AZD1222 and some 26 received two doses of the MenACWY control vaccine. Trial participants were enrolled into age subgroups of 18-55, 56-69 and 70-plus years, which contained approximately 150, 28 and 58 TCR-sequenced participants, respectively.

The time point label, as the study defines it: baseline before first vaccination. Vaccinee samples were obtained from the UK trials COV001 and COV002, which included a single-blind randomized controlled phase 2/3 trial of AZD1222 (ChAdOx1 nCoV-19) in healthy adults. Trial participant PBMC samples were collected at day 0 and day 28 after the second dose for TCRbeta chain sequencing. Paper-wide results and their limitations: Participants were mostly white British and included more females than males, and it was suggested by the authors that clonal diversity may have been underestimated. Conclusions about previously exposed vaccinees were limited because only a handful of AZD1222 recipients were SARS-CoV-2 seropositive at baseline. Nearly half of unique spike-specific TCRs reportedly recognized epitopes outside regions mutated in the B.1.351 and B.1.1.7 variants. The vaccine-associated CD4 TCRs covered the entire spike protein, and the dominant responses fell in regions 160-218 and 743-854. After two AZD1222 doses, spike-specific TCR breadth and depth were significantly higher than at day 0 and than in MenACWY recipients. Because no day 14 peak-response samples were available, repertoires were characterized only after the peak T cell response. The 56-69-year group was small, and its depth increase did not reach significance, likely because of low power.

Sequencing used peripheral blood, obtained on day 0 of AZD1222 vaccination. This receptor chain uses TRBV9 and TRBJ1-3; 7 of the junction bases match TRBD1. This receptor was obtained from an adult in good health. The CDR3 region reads CASSVTQGAGNTIYF. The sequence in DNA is TGTGCCAGCAGCGTAACTCAGGGGGCTGGAAACACCATATATTTT.